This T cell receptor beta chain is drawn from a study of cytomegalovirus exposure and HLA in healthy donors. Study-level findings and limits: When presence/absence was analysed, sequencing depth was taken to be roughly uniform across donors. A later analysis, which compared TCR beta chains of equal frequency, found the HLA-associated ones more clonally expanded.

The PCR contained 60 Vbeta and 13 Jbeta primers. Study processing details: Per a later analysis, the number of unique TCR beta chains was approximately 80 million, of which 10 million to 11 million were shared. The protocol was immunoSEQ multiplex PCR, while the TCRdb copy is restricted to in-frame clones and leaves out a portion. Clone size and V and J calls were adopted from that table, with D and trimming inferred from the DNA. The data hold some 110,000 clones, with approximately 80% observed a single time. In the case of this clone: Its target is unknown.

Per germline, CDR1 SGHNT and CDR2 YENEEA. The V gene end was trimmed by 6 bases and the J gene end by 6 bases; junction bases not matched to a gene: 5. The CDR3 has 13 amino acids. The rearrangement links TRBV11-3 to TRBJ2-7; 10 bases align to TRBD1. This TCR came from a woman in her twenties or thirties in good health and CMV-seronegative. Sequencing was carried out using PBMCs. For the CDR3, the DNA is TGTGCCAGCAGGGGGACAGGGGCCGCCGAGCAGTACTTC. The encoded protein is CASRGTGAAEQYF.